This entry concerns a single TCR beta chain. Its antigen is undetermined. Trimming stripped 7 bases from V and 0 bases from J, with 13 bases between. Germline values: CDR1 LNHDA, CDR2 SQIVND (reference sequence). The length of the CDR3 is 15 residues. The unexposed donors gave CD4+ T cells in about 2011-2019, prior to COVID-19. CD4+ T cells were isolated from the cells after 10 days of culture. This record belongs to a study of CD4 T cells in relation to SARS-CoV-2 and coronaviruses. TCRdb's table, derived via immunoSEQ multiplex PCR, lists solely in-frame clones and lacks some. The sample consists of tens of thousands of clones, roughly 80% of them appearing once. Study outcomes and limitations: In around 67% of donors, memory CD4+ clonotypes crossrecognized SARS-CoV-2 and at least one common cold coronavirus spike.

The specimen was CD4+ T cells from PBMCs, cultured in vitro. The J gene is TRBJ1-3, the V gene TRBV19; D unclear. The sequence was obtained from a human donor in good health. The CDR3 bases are TGTGCCAGTACCAACTTCGGGAGCTCTGGAAACACCATATATTTT. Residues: CASTNFGSSGNTIYF.